This paragraph covers one T cell receptor (beta chain) sequence. The antigen remains unidentified. Looked up from germline, CDR1 is SQVTM and CDR2 is ANQGSEA. The CDR3 is 12 amino acids. The germline V and J ends were trimmed by 6 bases and 2 bases, with 10 bases remaining between them. This entry belongs to a study of T cell repertoires in cytomegalovirus infection. Overall study: Public signatures in TCR beta pointed to CMV infection and matching HLA type.

Study conclusions and caveats: It was HLA-C-restricted CMV-specific TCR beta clonotypes that dominated the response ex vivo.

TCRdb recomputed calls from the reads with MiXCR, one row per CDR3 protein. Here the sample spans 830,000 or so distinct CDR3 sequences, around a third being singletons. The chain recombines TRBV29-1 with TRBJ1-2; D not resolved. This TCR derives from a human donor in good health (CMV status not recorded). Some clones in this sample may be carry-over from other donors' samples. Sequencing used cultured CD8+ T cells from PBMCs, obtained from culture after CMV antigen stimulation. The CDR3 spells CSVQPWNYGYTF. Written as DNA, the CDR3 is TGCAGCGTACAGCCGTGGAACTATGGCTACACCTTC.